This T cell receptor (beta chain) was captured by sequencing in a study of cytomegalovirus exposure and HLA in healthy donors. Primers included in the PCR were 60 Vbeta and 13 Jbeta primers. Some clones are missing from TCRdb's copy, which holds only in-frame ones; the method was immunoSEQ multiplex PCR. The data contain under 150,000 clones, about 76% of them singletons. The ends were cut back, 2 bases at V and 4 bases at J, with 15 bases in the middle. CDR3 length: 16 residues. Per the germline V gene, CDR1 is MDHEN and CDR2 is SYDVKM. V and J are TRBV28 and TRBJ1-5; TRBD1 is a possible D gene (6 bases). The source is a woman aged 25 to 39 in good health and CMV-seronegative. Input material: PBMCs. CDR3 nucleotide sequence: TGTGCCAGCAGTTTACCGTCAGGGGAAGTGAATCAGCCCCAGCATTTT. It translates to CASSLPSGEVNQPQHF.